Described below is a single T cell receptor (beta chain) sequence and its context. No antigen is known for it. This entry belongs to a study of CD8 T cells in ankylosing spondylitis. The study, taken as a whole, reports: Clones tied to disease were said to be significantly enriched in matched ankylosing spondylitis synovial fluid. A TCR beta motif of fewer than ten highly homologous variants seemed to mark ankylosing spondylitis blood.

Preparation of TCR beta libraries was done by quantitative 5'-RACE with molecular barcodes. TCRdb recomputed calls from the 5' RACE reads with MiXCR, one row per CDR3 protein. The profile covers some 840,000 distinct CDR3 sequences, with 10% to 15% appearing a single time and under 0.6% taken by the ten largest. The CDR3 contains 16 residues. The germline V gene encodes CDR1 SGDLS and CDR2 YYNGEE. Germline trimming cut 4 bases from V and 7 bases from J; bases unmatched to any gene: 8. V and J are TRBV9 and TRBJ2-4, with TRBD2 matching 13 bases. This receptor was taken from a male donor with ankylosing spondylitis. The sequenced material came from blood, either unsorted or a sorted T cell fraction (not recorded which). The CDR3 DNA sequence: TGTGCCAGCAGCCTCCGACTAGCGGGAGGTCCGAACATTCAGTACTTC. It is translated as CASSLRLAGGPNIQYF.